A single sample is the source of the 11 T cell receptor beta chains below, sequenced in a study of metastatic and nonmetastatic thyroid tumors. TCRdb reanalyzed the PCR reads via MiXCR. The table lists just under 60,000 clones, 15% to 20% of them singletons. The entire patient cohort was treatment-naive prior to thyroid surgery. The material sequenced was blood. The receptors were gathered from a male donor with papillary thyroid cancer or a benign thyroid nodule (not recorded which). Some clones in this sample may be carry-over from other donors' samples.

This clone was seen at least ten times. The chain carries TRBV5-1 and TRBJ2-1, with 9 bases aligning to TRBD2. The V segment lost 7 bases and the J segment 7 bases; nucleotides outside the gene matches: 18. The CDR3 spans 17 residues. Germline V CDR1 and CDR2: SGHRS, YFSETQ. CDR3 residues: CASRTGGGRAGGNEQFF. The CDR3 nucleotides read TGCGCCAGCCGTACGGGAGGCGGGAGGGCCGGTGGAAATGAGCAGTTCTTC.

This clone has just one count. This sequence joins TRBV20-1 and TRBJ2-7, with 9 positions matching TRBD2. The J segment lost 4 bases and the V segment lost 3 bases, leaving 1 base of the junction unmatched. Germline V gene sequence: CDR1 DFQATT, CDR2 SNEGSKA (reference sequence). The CDR3 is 12 residues long. CDR3 in amino acids: CSASSGGYEQYF. The CDR3 nucleotides are TGCAGTGCTAGCAGCGGGGGGTACGAGCAGTACTTC.

This clone was recorded at least ten times. This same CDR3 is encoded by further DNA sequences in the sample. CDR3 nucleotide sequence: TGTGCCTGGAGTGTTTTTTCCAGCGGGAGAGGGACTGGGACAGATACGCAGTATTTT. It is translated as CAWSVFSSGRGTGTDTQYF. This chain connects TRBV30 to TRBJ2-3; TRBD2 matches 8 bases. There are 19 residues in the CDR3. The junction had 17 bases not matched to a gene; V was cut back by 0 bases and J by 3 bases. CDR1 and CDR2 from the germline V gene are GTSNPN and SVGIG (reference sequence).

Details on this clone: This may be a read error, as it is one base from a much larger clone. This chain connects TRBV6-2 or TRBV6-3 to TRBJ2-3, with TRBD2 matching over 11 bases. Per the germline V gene, CDR1 is MNHEY and CDR2 is SVGEGT. Trimming took 6 bases from V and 3 from J; bases not matched to a gene: 5. This CDR3 is 15 amino acids long. This CDR3 is CASSRLAGTTDTQYF. CDR3 coding DNA: TGTGCCAGCAGCCGACTAGCGGGAACGACAGATACGCAGTATTTT.

This clone was recorded at least ten times. The chain recombines TRBV10-3 with TRBJ1-5, with D unclear. Per germline, CDR1 ENHRY and CDR2 SYGVKD. The CDR3 spans 16 residues. Deletions cut 1 base from V and 5 bases from J, with 15 bases between. The CDR3 DNA follows: TGTGCCATCAGTGAGTTTGGAGGGCTTGGGGATCAGCCCCAGCATTTT. Protein: CAISEFGGLGDQPQHF.

This clone was counted only a few times. The chain employs TRBV12-3 or TRBV12-4 and TRBJ2-7; 9 bases agree with TRBD1. The V and J ends lost 3 bases and 6 bases, in that order; junction bases with no gene match: 18. This CDR3 region has 18 residues. The CDR3 sequence is CASSFWIPGQGPLGEQYF. CDR3 in DNA: TGTGCCAGCAGTTTTTGGATACCGGGACAGGGTCCATTGGGCGAGCAGTACTTC.

The table lists this clone with many counts. The DNA for the CDR3 is TGTGCCACCAGCGCGACCTCCCCGAATCCTAGCACAGATACGCAGTATTTT. Encoded protein: CATSATSPNPSTDTQYF. The chain has TRBV24-1 and TRBJ2-3; D uncertain. The CDR3 covers 17 residues. The germline CDR1 and CDR2 sequences are KGHDR and SFDVKD. Trimming removed 7 bases at V and 0 bases at J, with 19 bases between.

This clone was recorded at least ten times. The chain carries TRBV9 and TRBJ2-7; 8 bases are a match to TRBD1. Losses at the gene ends were 4 bases for V and 0 bases for J; bases not matched to a gene: 6. The CDR3 spans 15 residues. In germline, CDR1 is SGDLS, CDR2 YYNGEE. The chain's CDR3 is CASSPGQGSSYEQYV. The CDR3 nucleotides read TGTGCCAGCAGCCCCGGACAGGGAAGCTCCTACGAGCAGTACGTC.

A word on this clone: A much larger clone lies one base from this, so it may be a read error. Within the sample, other DNA sequences also encode this same CDR3. The chain recombines TRBV5-1 with TRBJ2-3; 7 nucleotides line up with TRBD2. Losses at the gene ends were 3 bases for V and 1 base for J; bases not matched to a gene: 5. The CDR3 runs to 15 residues. The germline V gene encodes CDR1 SGHRS and CDR2 YFSETQ. The CDR3 nucleotides are TGCGCCAGCAGCTCGGGTACTAGCGGCACAGATACGCAGTATTTT. Translation gives CASSSGTSGTDTQYF.

This clone occurred many times. The chain is built from TRBV20-1 and TRBJ1-2, with D tentatively TRBD1 (6 bases). This CDR3 spans 13 amino acids. V lost 3 bases to trimming and J lost 6 bases, with 14 bases between them. CDR1 DFQATT and CDR2 SNEGSKA come from the germline V gene (reference sequence). This CDR3 is CSARSRTENGYTF. The CDR3 region has the DNA TGCAGTGCTAGGTCGAGGACAGAGAATGGCTACACCTTC.

In its sample, this clone was seen many times. V is TRBV7-9 and J is TRBJ2-1; TRBD2 might be the D (5 bases). Germline V gene sequence: CDR1 SEHNR, CDR2 FQNEAQ (reference sequence). Trimming removed 1 base at V and 8 bases at J, with 12 bases between. CDR3 length: 14 amino acids. As DNA, the CDR3 is TGTGCCAGCAGCTTAGTCTGGAGCGGAGATGAGCAGTTCTTC. Residues: CASSLVWSGDEQFF.